The present entry profiles one T cell receptor beta chain with its context. Its binding antigen is unknown. It has no much larger one-base neighbor in the sample; base qualities were not kept. The data belong to a study of CD8+ T cells in alopecia areata (dated by TCRdb to the late 2010s). Looking at the study overall: High-throughput TCRbeta sequencing was used to examine T cell clonal expansion in alopecia areata in both the C3H/HeJ mouse model and human patients. On the human side, TCRbeta sequencing was run on scalp tissue and on sorted CD4+ and CD8+ peripheral blood T cells from healthy controls and from alopecia areata patients with either patchy or totalis/universalis disease. Clonality in the scalp was compared among normal scalp (n=4), patchy alopecia areata scalp (n=8), and alopecia totalis/universalis scalp (n=8). RNA came from the PAXgene miRNA kit for fixed scalp, the miRNeasy kit for PBMCs, and the RNeasy kit for mouse skin. TCRbeta CDR3 regions were amplified by immunoSEQ multiplex PCR using 35 Vbeta forward and 13 Jbeta reverse primers.

The receptor library was made with the immunoSEQ multiplex PCR assay. For TCR sequencing, RNA was extracted from every sample and reverse transcribed into cDNA to serve as template. First-strand cDNA was synthesized with SuperScript III using a 2:1 mix of oligo-dT and random hexamers. Amplification bias was assessed with a synthetic immune receptor repertoire, and residual bias was removed computationally. Concerning the study's data processing: Raw reads were preprocessed to remove errors, and CDR3 was defined by IMGT conventions from the conserved cysteine to phenylalanine. Clonality was calculated as 1 minus Shannon entropy normalized by log2 of the number of productive unique TCRs. CD4 or CD8 identity of scalp clones was inferred by cross-referencing scalp TCRbeta sequences with sorted blood CD4 and CD8 repertoires. TCRdb took this table from immuneACCESS and kept in-frame rearrangements with V and J called. Such tables lack part of the clones; where checked against another copy, unresolved V genes explain under half of the gap, and the rest is unexplained. For V, J and clone size, that table is used; D and trimming come from the DNA. The sample table lists approximately 120,000 clones, around 50% of them with a count of one. The ten largest make up approximately 10% of the sample.

Paper-wide results and their limitations: Higher clonality and more expanded CD8+ clones were observed in lesional scalp than in normal scalp, particularly in alopecia totalis/universalis, a finding suggestive of antigenic drive. Shared TCR sequences between patients were less evident than in mice, which may be partly attributable to HLA diversity in the patient population. Unlike mouse skin, which is dominated by gammadelta T cells, normal human skin has resident alphabeta T cells that are also sequenced, and this complicates analysis of the scalp TCR repertoire.

Lesional scalp punch biopsies and peripheral blood were obtained from alopecia areata patients. PBMCs were isolated by density centrifugation and stained for CD3, CD4 and CD8, and CD4+ and CD8+ T cells were sorted on a FACSAria. The untreated alopecia areata patients were recruited through a multicenter biomarker study. Blood CD8+ T cells from about 5 biomarker-study patients were further sorted into NKG2D-low and NKG2D-high fractions. The cysteine opens and the phenylalanine closes a CDR3 of 14 amino acids. Only CDR3 DNA is held: 42 bases, read in frame from base 1. V trim: 3 bases; J trim: 3 bases; unmatched bases: 5. CDR1 SQVTM and CDR2 ANQGSEA are derived from the germline V gene.

The sequence was obtained from a human donor with alopecia areata. The chain couples TRBV29-1 to TRBJ2-1; TRBD2 matches 7 bases in the middle. The source material was NKG2D-low CD8+ T cells sorted from blood. In the paper's terms, the cell subset or site label means: sorted CD8+ NKG2D-low blood T cells. The sequenced DNA is TGCAGCGTTGACGCGGGAGTGTACTACAATGAGCAGTTCTTC. This is translated as CSVDAGVYYNEQFF.